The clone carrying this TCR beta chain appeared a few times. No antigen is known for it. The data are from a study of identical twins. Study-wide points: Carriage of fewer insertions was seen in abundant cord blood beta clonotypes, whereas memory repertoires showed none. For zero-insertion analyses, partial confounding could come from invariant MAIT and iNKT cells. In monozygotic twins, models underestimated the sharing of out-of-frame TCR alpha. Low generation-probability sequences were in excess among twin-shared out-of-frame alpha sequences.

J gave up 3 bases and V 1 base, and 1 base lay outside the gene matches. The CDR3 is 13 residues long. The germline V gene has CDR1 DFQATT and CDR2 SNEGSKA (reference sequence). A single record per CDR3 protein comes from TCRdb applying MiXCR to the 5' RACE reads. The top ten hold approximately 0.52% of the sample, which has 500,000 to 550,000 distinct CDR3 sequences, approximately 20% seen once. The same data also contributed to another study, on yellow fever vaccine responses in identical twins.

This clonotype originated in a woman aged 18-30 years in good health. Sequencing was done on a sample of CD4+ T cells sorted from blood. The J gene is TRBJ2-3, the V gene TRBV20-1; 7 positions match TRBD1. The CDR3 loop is CSARARGTDTQYF. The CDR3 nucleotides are TGCAGTGCTAGAGCCAGGGGGACAGATACGCAGTATTTT.